The 18 T cell receptor beta chains given below trace back to one sample, sequenced in a study of siplizumab effects on memory and regulatory T cells. Only in-frame clones appear in the TCRdb table, and some are missing; sequencing was by immunoSEQ multiplex PCR. The data contain over 95,000 clones, approximately 92% of them singletons. The sample comprised non-Treg CD4+ T cells sorted from blood. The receptor set was obtained from a human donor in good health.

Note on this clone: A read error may produce the germline difference seen at one junction end. The J gene is TRBJ2-5, the V gene TRBV5-1; TRBD1 matches at 7 bases. The length of the CDR3 is 13 residues. Germline V CDR1 and CDR2: SGHRS, YFSETQ. This CDR3 is CASSLGQGEAQYF. CDR3 nucleotides: TGCGCCAGCAGCTTGGGACAGGGAGAGGCCCAGTACTTC.

CDR3 loop: CASSWGTGGEDEQYF. The DNA for the CDR3 is TGCGCCAGCAGCTGGGGGACAGGGGGCGAAGACGAGCAGTACTTC. The J gene is TRBJ2-7, the V gene TRBV5-1, with 12 bases lining up with TRBD1. The V gene end was trimmed by 3 bases and the J gene end by 5 bases; junction bases not matched to a gene: 6. CDR1 SGHRS and CDR2 YFSETQ come from the germline V gene. The CDR3 consists of 15 residues.

The CDR3 sequence is CASSGGSSPLHF. As DNA, the CDR3 is TGTGCCAGCAGTGGGGGGAGTTCACCCCTCCACTTT. This chain connects TRBV2 to TRBJ1-6; TRBD1 is a possible D gene (5 bases). Trimming took 4 bases from V and 9 from J, leaving 7 bases between them. Germline CDR1 reads SNHLY; CDR2 reads FYNNEI. The CDR3 totals 12 residues.

The chain combines TRBV7-9 with TRBJ2-5; 9 bases match TRBD1. Germline-derived CDR1 and CDR2 are SEHNR and FQNEAQ (reference sequence). The length of the CDR3 is 13 residues. V shed 6 bases and J 2 bases; nucleotides not matched to a gene: 1. The CDR3 protein is CASRDRGQETQYF. The CDR3 coding sequence is TGTGCCAGCAGGGACAGGGGTCAAGAGACCCAGTACTTC.

The V gene is TRBV6-6, the J gene TRBJ2-1, with D perhaps matching TRBD2 (7 bases). Deletions cut 7 bases from V and 5 bases from J, with 18 bases between. Germline assignment: CDR1 MNHNY and CDR2 SVGAGI (reference sequence). CDR3 length: 15 amino acids. The CDR3 sequence is CASNTRGGAHNEQFF. The CDR3 DNA reads as TGTGCCAGCAATACTAGGGGGGGGGCCCACAATGAGCAGTTCTTC.

The chain employs TRBV7-2 and TRBJ1-1, with 8 bases identical to TRBD1. This CDR3 has 15 residues. J lost 1 base, V lost 2 bases, and 3 bases had no gene match. CDR1 is SGHTA and CDR2 is FQGNSA in the germline V gene. CDR3 sequence reads: CASSLSTGENTEAFF. The DNA for the CDR3 is TGTGCCAGCAGCTTATCGACAGGGGAGAACACTGAAGCTTTCTTT.

The chain is built from TRBV28 and TRBJ1-2; 7 nucleotides match TRBD1. Germline lookup yields CDR1 MDHEN and CDR2 SYDVKM. The junction had 12 bases not matched to a gene; V was cut back by 6 bases and J by 8 bases. The CDR3 extends over 14 amino acids. For the CDR3, the DNA is TGTGCCAGCAGACCATCGACAGGGTACAGGGGCTACACCTTC. Protein: CASRPSTGYRGYTF.

This chain connects TRBV9 to TRBJ1-1; TRBD1 might be the D (5 bases). Germline V gene sequence: CDR1 SGDLS, CDR2 YYNGEE. V shed 3 bases and J shed 5 bases, with 11 bases lying between them. There are 13 residues in the CDR3. The CDR3 sequence: CASSGREATEAFF. Here the CDR3 DNA reads TGTGCCAGCAGCGGCAGGGAGGCTACTGAAGCTTTCTTT.

CDR3 loop: CATTERNYGYTF. The DNA for the CDR3 is TGCGCCACCACCGAGAGAAACTATGGCTACACCTTC. The chain has TRBV10-2 and TRBJ1-2, with D hard to call. Germline CDR1 is WSHSY and CDR2 is SAAADI. Trimming cost V 10 bases and J 2 bases, with 11 bases left between them. CDR3 size: 12 residues.

The J gene is TRBJ1-2, the V gene TRBV21-1. TRBV21-1 is a known pseudogene. The CDR3 contains 16 residues. DNA of the CDR3: TGTGCCAGCAGCAAAGTTATGTACGAAGCTAACTATGGCTACACCTTC. This gives the protein CASSKVMYEANYGYTF.

The chain combines TRBV7-9 with TRBJ2-3; no reliable D call. CDR1 and CDR2 (germline): SEHNR, FQNEAQ (reference sequence). This CDR3 is 12 amino acids long. The V gene lost 5 bases and the J gene lost 1 base, with 4 bases spanning the gap. The CDR3 region has the DNA TGTGCCAGCAGCCGAGGCACAGATACGCAGTATTTT. Translation gives CASSRGTDTQYF.

The chain uses TRBV7-3 and TRBJ2-5; the match to TRBD1 covers 11 bases. V gave up 5 bases and J gave up 4 bases; unmatched junction bases: 9. Looked up from germline, CDR1 is SGHTA and CDR2 is FQGTGA. The CDR3 runs to 16 residues. The CDR3 spells CASSPSGQGARETQYF. DNA for the CDR3: TGTGCCAGCAGCCCAAGCGGACAGGGGGCGCGAGAGACCCAGTACTTC.

The rearrangement uses TRBV19 and TRBJ1-5, with 7 bases identical to TRBD1. CDR3 length: 14 residues. Germline assignment: CDR1 LNHDA and CDR2 SQIVND (reference sequence). V was pared by 5 bases and J by 4 bases, with 5 bases of the junction left unmatched. DNA of the CDR3: TGTGCCAGTAGTGCAGGGGGAAATAATCAGCCCCAGCATTTT. It specifies CASSAGGNNQPQHF. The full variable domain, completed using reference TRBV19 and TRBJ1-5, is DGGITQSPKYLFRKEGQNVTLSCEQNLNHDAMYWYRQDPGQGLRLIYYSQIVNDFQKGDIAEGYSVSREKKESFPLTVTSAQKNPTAFYLCASSAGGNNQPQHFGDGTRLSIL.

The chain is built from TRBV11-2 and TRBJ2-1; D unresolved. The V end was cut by 4 bases, the J end by 7 bases, with 14 bases between. The CDR3 runs 14 residues. Germline CDR1 reads SGHAT; CDR2 reads FQNNGV. In DNA form, the CDR3 reads TGTGCCAGCAGCTCGGGCCCTTCGGGTAATGAGCAGTTCTTC. Encoded protein: CASSSGPSGNEQFF.

J is TRBJ1-1 and V is TRBV6-1; 9 bases match TRBD1. CDR1 is MNHNS, CDR2 SASEGT, per germline. V was pared by 5 bases and J by 0 bases, with 1 base of the junction left unmatched. This CDR3 contains 14 residues. The CDR3 bases are TGTGCCAGCAGTTGGACAGGGGTGAACACTGAAGCTTTCTTT. Translation gives CASSWTGVNTEAFF.

The CDR3 bases are TGTGCCAGCAGCTTCGGCGCTGGGGGTAATGAAAAACTGTTTTTT. Encoded protein: CASSFGAGGNEKLFF. The V gene is TRBV7-2, the J gene TRBJ1-4, with a weak D call TRBD1 (5 bases). CDR1 and CDR2 from the germline V gene are SGHTA and FQGNSA. V lost 3 bases and J 4 bases, leaving 12 bases between the germline ends. The CDR3 is made up of 15 amino acids.

This clone came up a few times. The junction does not match germline at one end; this may be a read error. The chain is built from TRBV4-2 and TRBJ1-1, with TRBD1 as a possible D gene (5 bases). Germline V gene lookup returns CDR1 LGHNA and CDR2 YNFKEQ. The length of the CDR3 is 14 residues. The CDR3: CASSKEGSWTEAFF. The DNA of the CDR3 is TGTGCCAGCAGCAAAGAGGGGTCATGGACTGAAGCTTTCTTT.

This chain links TRBV7-2 with TRBJ2-5; a possible D gene is TRBD1 (5 bases). CDR3 length: 12 amino acids. The V gene lost 5 bases and the J gene lost 4 bases, with 8 bases spanning the gap. Germline lookup yields CDR1 SGHTA and CDR2 FQGNSA. The CDR3 loop is CASSRQIETQYF. CDR3 in DNA: TGTGCCAGCAGCCGACAGATAGAGACCCAGTACTTC. The full variable domain, with the rest looked up from reference TRBV7-2 and TRBJ2-5, is GAGVSQSPSNKVTEKGKDVELRCDPISGHTALYWYRQSLGQGLEFLIYFQGNSAPDKSGLPSDRFSAERTGGSVSTLTIQRTQQEDSAVYLCASSRQIETQYFGPGTRLLVL.